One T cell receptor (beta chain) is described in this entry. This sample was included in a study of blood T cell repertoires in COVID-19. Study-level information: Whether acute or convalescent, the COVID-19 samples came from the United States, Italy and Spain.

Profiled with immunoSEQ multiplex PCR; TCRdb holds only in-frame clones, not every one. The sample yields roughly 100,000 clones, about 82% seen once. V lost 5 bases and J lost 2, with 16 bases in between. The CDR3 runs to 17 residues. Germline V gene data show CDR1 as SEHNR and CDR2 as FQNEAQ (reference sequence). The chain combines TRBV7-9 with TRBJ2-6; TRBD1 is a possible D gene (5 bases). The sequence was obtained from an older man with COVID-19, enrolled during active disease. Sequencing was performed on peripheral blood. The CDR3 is CASSPQGIRAGANVLTF. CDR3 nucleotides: TGTGCCAGCAGCCCCCAGGGAATCAGGGCTGGGGCCAACGTCCTGACTTTC.